The 9 T cell receptor beta chains below all came from one sample that was sequenced in a study of blood T cell repertoires in COVID-19. Sequencing was performed with immunoSEQ multiplex PCR; in TCRdb, only in-frame clones are kept and a portion is missing. Of roughly 99,000 clones listed, around nine tenths are singletons. Material for sequencing was peripheral blood. All receptors come from a woman aged 30 to 39 with acute or convalescent COVID-19.

The CDR3 DNA is TGTGCCAGCAGTTTTGGACAGGGTGAAGCTTTCTTT. Translation gives CASSFGQGEAFF. The rearrangement uses TRBV28 and TRBJ1-1, with 8 bases lining up with TRBD1. This CDR3 comprises 12 residues. Losses at the gene ends were 3 bases for V and 7 bases for J; bases not matched to a gene: 1. Germline CDR1 and CDR2: MDHEN and SYDVKM.

V usage is TRBV28 and J usage is TRBJ1-2; D is perhaps TRBD1 (5 bases). The germline CDR1 and CDR2 sequences are MDHEN and SYDVKM. This CDR3 contains 15 residues. V lost 4 bases and J lost 0, with 12 bases in between. In nucleotides, the CDR3 is TGTGCCAGCAGTTCACCCAGGGTTGCTAACTATGGCTACACCTTC. Translating gives CASSSPRVANYGYTF.

The rearrangement links TRBV19 to TRBJ2-2; 11 nucleotides agree with TRBD1. J was trimmed by 5 bases and V by 3 bases; bases with no gene match: 5. Germline V gene lookup returns CDR1 LNHDA and CDR2 SQIVND (reference sequence). CDR3 size: 16 residues. DNA for the CDR3: TGTGCCAGTAGTATTGGGGGACAGGGGGGAACCGGGGAGCTGTTTTTT. It translates to CASSIGGQGGTGELFF.

V usage is TRBV7-8 and J usage is TRBJ1-6, with no clear D. The CDR3 is made up of 14 amino acids. CDR1 and CDR2 (germline): SGHVS, FQNEAQ. V lost 3 bases and J 8 bases, leaving 11 bases between the germline ends. CDR3 nucleotide sequence: TGTGCCAGCAGCTTTAATGGGCAAGATTCACCCCTCCACTTT. This gives the protein CASSFNGQDSPLHF.

The chain has TRBV6-2 or TRBV6-3 and TRBJ1-5, with D tentatively TRBD1 (6 bases). The CDR3 consists of 16 residues. Trimming removed 0 bases at V and 2 bases at J, with 11 bases between. CDR1 is MNHEY, CDR2 SVGEGT, per germline. CDR3 coding DNA: TGTGCCAGCAGTTACTCGTCTACAGGGCGCAATCAGCCCCAGCATTTT. It codes for CASSYSSTGRNQPQHF.

V gene TRBV5-6 combines with J gene TRBJ1-4; D unresolved. V lost 3 bases to trimming and J lost 6 bases, with 18 bases between them. The germline gives CDR1 SGHDT, CDR2 YYEEEE. CDR3 size: 16 residues. CDR3: CASSSTLEVVDEKLFF. The CDR3 nucleotides read TGTGCCAGCAGCTCCACGTTAGAAGTGGTAGATGAAAAACTGTTTTTT.

This clone was counted only a few times. Additional DNA sequences in this sample encode the identical CDR3. The chain recombines TRBV7-9 with TRBJ1-2; D is undetermined. This CDR3 is built from 10 residues. The V and J ends lost 5 bases and 5 bases respectively, with 3 bases between them. The V gene's germline CDR1 is SEHNR and CDR2 FQNEAQ (reference sequence). CDR3 protein: CASSQYGYTF. CDR3 DNA sequence: TGTGCCAGCAGCCAATATGGCTACACCTTC.

A single count supports this clone. The genes are TRBV6-1 and TRBJ2-7; TRBD2 agrees at 15 bases. The CDR3 is 17 residues long. CDR1 is MNHNS, CDR2 SASEGT, per germline. V lost 1 base to trimming and J lost 2 bases; unmatched junction nucleotides: 3. This chain's CDR3 is CASSEGTSGRVTYEQYF. The CDR3 bases are TGTGCCAGCAGTGAAGGGACTAGCGGGAGGGTCACCTACGAGCAGTACTTC.

V usage is TRBV9 and J usage is TRBJ2-7, with 9 positions matching TRBD1. The ends lost 4 bases at V and 7 bases at J; junction bases unmatched: 9. CDR3 length: 14 residues. The germline V gene has CDR1 SGDLS and CDR2 YYNGEE. CDR3 nucleotides: TGTGCCAGCAGCCCCCGGACAGGGGTTGGTGAGCAGTACTTC. Translated, it gives CASSPRTGVGEQYF.